This paragraph reports one T cell receptor (beta chain). Antigen: not known. These data originate in a study of early T cells in non-severe SARS-CoV-2 infection. Study-wide points: VDJdb-based matching was biased toward anti-spike CD8 responses and missed private and CD4 specificities.

CDR1 is SGHDN and CDR2 is FVKESK in the germline V gene. Trimming cost V 1 base and J 4 bases; bases outside gene matches: 3. The CDR3 has 15 amino acids. Individually, cDNA molecules had unique molecular identifiers attached to them. TCRdb reprocessed the 5' RACE reads with MiXCR, giving one entry per CDR3 protein. The sample shows some 52,000 distinct CDR3 sequences, 8% to 10% of them seen only once. The chain recombines TRBV14 with TRBJ2-3, with 9 bases that match TRBD2. The sample was whole blood. The clonotype comes from an adult who was a healthcare worker with PCR-confirmed SARS-CoV-2 infection or an uninfected control (not recorded which). CDR3 loop: CASSQGRGGPDTQYF. CDR3 sequence (DNA): TGTGCCAGCAGCCAAGGGCGGGGGGGCCCAGATACGCAGTATTTT. Together with reference TRBV14 and TRBJ2-3, the CDR3 gives the full variable domain: EAGVTQFPSHSVIEKGQTVTLRCDPISGHDNLYWYRRVMGKEIKFLLHFVKESKQDESGMPNNRFLAERTGGTYSTLKVQPAELEDSGVYFCASSQGRGGPDTQYFGPGTRLTVL.